This entry is about one T cell receptor beta chain. This entry is derived from a study of regulatory T cells in long-lasting Graves disease. Study background: The study counted Graves' disease as persistent given over 5 years of antithyroid drugs and positive TSH receptor antibodies.

According to the study, TCR beta libraries were built with iRepertoire HTBI primers and CDR3-region Arm-PCR. The authors' processing: Gene usage covered over 55 TRBV and some 13 TRBJ segments. MiXCR, applied by TCRdb to the multiplex PCR reads, yields one record per CDR3 protein. TCRdb, not the authors, supplied the V and J calls. The sample holds more than 650,000 distinct CDR3 sequences, about 30% seen once. Time point described: persistent/refractory GD, antithyroid drugs over 5 years with positive TRAb. RNA isolated from PBMCs was used to make the TCR library. Patients met American Thyroid Association criteria for Graves' disease. Patients came through an endocrinology department, and that department was in Xi'an, China. Germline V gives CDR1 MDHEN, CDR2 SYDVKM. This CDR3 comprises 14 residues. The V end lost 6 bases, the J end lost 4 bases, and 15 bases lay between the germline ends.

This clonotype originated in a female donor with Graves disease. The material was peripheral blood mononuclear cells (PBMCs), obtained when the disease was refractory, from a patient treated with antithyroid drugs. This chain uses TRBV28 with TRBJ1-2; perhaps TRBD1 as D (6 bases). CDR3 protein: CASRLAGESYGYTF. CDR3 DNA: TGTGCCAGCAGGCTAGCAGGGGAAAGCTATGGCTACACCTTC.